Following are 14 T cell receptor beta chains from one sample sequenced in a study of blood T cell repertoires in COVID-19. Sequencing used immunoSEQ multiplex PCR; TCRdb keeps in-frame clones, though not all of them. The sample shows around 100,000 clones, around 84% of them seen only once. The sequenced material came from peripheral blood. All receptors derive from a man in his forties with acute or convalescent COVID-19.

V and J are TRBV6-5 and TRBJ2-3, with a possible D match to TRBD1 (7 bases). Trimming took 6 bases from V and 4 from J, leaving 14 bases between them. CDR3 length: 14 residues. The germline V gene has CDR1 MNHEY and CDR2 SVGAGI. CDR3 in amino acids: CASSPTGRPDTQYF. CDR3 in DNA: TGTGCCAGCAGCCCGACAGGGAGGCCAGATACGCAGTATTTT.

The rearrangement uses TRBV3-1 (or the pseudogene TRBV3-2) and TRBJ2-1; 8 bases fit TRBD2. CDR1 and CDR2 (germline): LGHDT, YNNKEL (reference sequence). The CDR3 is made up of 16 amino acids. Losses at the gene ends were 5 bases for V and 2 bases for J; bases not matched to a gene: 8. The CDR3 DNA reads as TGTGCCAGCAGCTCCGCGACGGGGGGGGCCTACAATGAGCAGTTCTTC. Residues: CASSSATGGAYNEQFF.

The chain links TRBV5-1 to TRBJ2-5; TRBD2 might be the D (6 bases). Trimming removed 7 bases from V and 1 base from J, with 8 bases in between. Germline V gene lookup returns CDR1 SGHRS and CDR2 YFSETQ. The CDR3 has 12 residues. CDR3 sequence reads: CASAGPQETQYF. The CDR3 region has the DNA TGCGCCAGCGCGGGACCCCAAGAGACCCAGTACTTC.

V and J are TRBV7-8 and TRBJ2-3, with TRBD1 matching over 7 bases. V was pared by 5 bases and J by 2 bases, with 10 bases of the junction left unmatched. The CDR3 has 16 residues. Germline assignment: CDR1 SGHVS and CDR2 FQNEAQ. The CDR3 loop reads CASSPRGDRYTDTQYF. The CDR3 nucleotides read TGTGCCAGCAGCCCCCGAGGGGACAGATACACAGATACGCAGTATTTT.

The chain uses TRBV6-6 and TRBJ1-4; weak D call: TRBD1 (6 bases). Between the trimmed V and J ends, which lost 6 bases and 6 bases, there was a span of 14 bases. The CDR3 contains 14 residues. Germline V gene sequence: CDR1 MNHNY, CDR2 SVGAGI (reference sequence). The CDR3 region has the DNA TGTGCCAGCAGAGATACAGGGTCGGATGAAAAACTGTTTTTT. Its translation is CASRDTGSDEKLFF.

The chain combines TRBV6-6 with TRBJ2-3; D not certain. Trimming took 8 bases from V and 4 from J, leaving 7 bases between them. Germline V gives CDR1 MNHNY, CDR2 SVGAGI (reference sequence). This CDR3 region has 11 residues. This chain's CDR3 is CASCVADTQYF. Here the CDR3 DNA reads TGTGCCAGCTGCGTGGCAGATACGCAGTATTTT.

The CDR3 is CASVRDRRQETQYF. CDR3 in DNA: TGTGCCAGCGTCCGGGACAGGAGGCAAGAGACCCAGTACTTC. The rearrangement links TRBV5-8 to TRBJ2-5, with TRBD1 identical over 8 bases. The CDR3 extends over 14 amino acids. With 7 bases clipped from V and 2 bases from J, the junction kept 7 bases outside the gene matches. Per the germline V gene, CDR1 is SGHTS and CDR2 is YDEGEE.

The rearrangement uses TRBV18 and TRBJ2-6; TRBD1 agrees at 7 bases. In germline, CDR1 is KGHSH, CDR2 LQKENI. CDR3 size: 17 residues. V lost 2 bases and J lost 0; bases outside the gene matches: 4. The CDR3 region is CASSPGTESSGANVLTF. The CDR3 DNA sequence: TGTGCCAGCTCACCAGGGACAGAATCCTCTGGGGCCAACGTCCTGACTTTC.

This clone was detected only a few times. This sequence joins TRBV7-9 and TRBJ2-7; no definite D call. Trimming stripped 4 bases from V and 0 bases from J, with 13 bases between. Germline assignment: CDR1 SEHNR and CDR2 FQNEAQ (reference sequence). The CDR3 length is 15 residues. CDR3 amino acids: CASSSQTSFSYEQYF. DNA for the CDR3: TGTGCCAGCAGCTCTCAGACATCATTCTCCTACGAGCAGTACTTC.

DNA of the CDR3: TGCAGCGTGAAACAGGGTACCTATAATTCACCCCTCCACTTT. Translation gives CSVKQGTYNSPLHF. The V and J genes are TRBV29-1 and TRBJ1-6, with D possibly TRBD1 on 6 matching bases. CDR1 is SQVTM, CDR2 ANQGSEA, per germline. V lost 6 bases and J 2 bases, leaving 11 bases between the germline ends. The CDR3 covers 14 residues.

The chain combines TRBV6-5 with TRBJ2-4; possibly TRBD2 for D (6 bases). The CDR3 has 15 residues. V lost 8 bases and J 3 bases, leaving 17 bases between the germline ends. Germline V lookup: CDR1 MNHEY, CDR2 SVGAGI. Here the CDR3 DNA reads TGTGCCAGCCGAGGAGGGACTTGGGGCAAAAACATTCAGTACTTC. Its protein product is CASRGGTWGKNIQYF.

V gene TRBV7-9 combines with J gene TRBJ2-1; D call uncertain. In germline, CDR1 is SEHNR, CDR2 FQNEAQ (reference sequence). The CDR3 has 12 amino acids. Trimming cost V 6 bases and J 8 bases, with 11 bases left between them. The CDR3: CASSSRIHEQFF. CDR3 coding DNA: TGTGCCAGCAGTTCTAGGATCCATGAGCAGTTCTTC.

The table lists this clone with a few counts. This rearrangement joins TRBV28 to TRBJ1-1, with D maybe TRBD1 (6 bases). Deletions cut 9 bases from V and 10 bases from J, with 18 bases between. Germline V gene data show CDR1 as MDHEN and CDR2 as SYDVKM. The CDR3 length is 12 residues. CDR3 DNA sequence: TGTGCCAGTAACGCGGGGGGCGGGGTAGCTTTCTTT. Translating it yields CASNAGGGVAFF.

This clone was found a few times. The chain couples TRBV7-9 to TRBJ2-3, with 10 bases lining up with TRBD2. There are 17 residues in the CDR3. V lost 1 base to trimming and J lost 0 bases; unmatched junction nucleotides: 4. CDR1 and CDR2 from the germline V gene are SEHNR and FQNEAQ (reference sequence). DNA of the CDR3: TGTGCCAGCAGCTTAGTACAGCGGGAGGGGAGCACAGATACGCAGTATTTT. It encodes CASSLVQREGSTDTQYF.